This T cell receptor beta chain was captured by sequencing in a study of graft-versus-host responses after intestinal transplantation. TCRdb keeps only in-frame clones here, not all; method: immunoSEQ multiplex PCR. The profile shows about 120,000 clones, approximately 95% of them singletons. This clone was found once. Its antigen is as yet unknown. CDR1 SEHNR and CDR2 FQNEAQ come from the germline V gene (reference sequence). This CDR3 has 12 residues. The V end was cut by 1 base, the J end by 6 bases, with 4 bases between. The input for sequencing was unstimulated CD8+ T cells sorted from spleen or lymph node cells, taken before intestinal transplant. V gene TRBV7-9 combines with J gene TRBJ1-5; the D is unclear. The sequence was collected from a human donor who received an intestinal transplant. The CDR3 DNA reads TGTGCCAGCAGCTTAGAGGGTCAGCCCCAGCATTTT. This translates into CASSLEGQPQHF.